This T cell receptor (beta chain) was sequenced for a study of cytomegalovirus exposure and HLA in healthy donors. Comment on this clone: The antigen remains unidentified.

Overall study results and limits: According to reports, the classifier identified cytomegalovirus status with high specificity and sensitivity. Listed as cytomegalovirus-associated were more than 150 TCR beta chains.

The PCR contained 60 Vbeta and 13 Jbeta primers. In the authors' methods: In a later analysis, of 84 million or so unique beta chains, some 10 million appeared in at least two donors. Clones were sequenced by immunoSEQ multiplex PCR, and TCRdb holds only the in-frame ones, with some missing. The DNA was the basis for D and trimming; V, J and clone size are from that table. There are tens of thousands of clones in the sample; approximately 75% occur only once, and 5.5% to 8.5% lies in the top ten. Germline V lookup: CDR1 MNHEY, CDR2 SMNVEV (reference sequence). J was trimmed by 4 bases and V by 3 bases; bases with no gene match: 7. The CDR3 has 15 residues.

The gene calls are TRBV27 and TRBJ2-5, with 8 bases fitting TRBD2. The sequenced sample was PBMCs. This receptor was identified in a woman aged 40 to 49 in good health and CMV-seronegative. CDR3 amino acids: CASSFGAGARETQYF. CDR3 in DNA: TGTGCCAGCAGTTTCGGAGCGGGAGCGCGAGAGACCCAGTACTTC.